Listed here are 27 T cell receptor beta chains from one sample, sequenced in a study of response to subunit inactivated influenza vaccine. In TCRdb, the RT-PCR reads were re-called with MiXCR into one record per CDR3 protein. The top ten hold approximately 7.6% of the sample, which has 600,000 to 850,000 distinct CDR3 sequences, 14% seen once. The source material was PBMCs from blood, sampled 14 to 15 days before vaccination. Receptors originate from a man aged 45-65 years who received an inactivated influenza vaccine.

This clonotype was detected a few times. This chain links TRBV28 with TRBJ1-4; D gene unclear. The CDR3 runs 15 residues. Germline V gene sequence: CDR1 MDHEN, CDR2 SYDVKM. The V end lost 6 bases, the J end lost 8 bases, and 19 bases lay between the germline ends. This chain's CDR3 is CASSSGAPGGEKLFF. The CDR3 nucleotides read TGTGCCAGCAGCAGCGGAGCGCCCGGAGGCGAAAAACTGTTTTTT.

The chain couples TRBV4-2 to TRBJ1-1; D gene ambiguous. CDR1 and CDR2 (germline): LGHNA, YNFKEQ. Trimming stripped 4 bases from V and 10 bases from J, with 28 bases between. CDR3 size: 17 residues. This CDR3 reads CASSPDGAGLMAAGAFF. In DNA, the CDR3 is TGTGCCAGCAGCCCAGATGGTGCTGGTCTCATGGCTGCTGGAGCTTTCTTT.

This rearrangement joins TRBV6-2 or TRBV6-3 to TRBJ2-3, with D possibly TRBD2 on 6 matching bases. Germline V gene lookup returns CDR1 MNHEY and CDR2 SVGEGT. This CDR3 has 15 residues. V dropped 0 bases and J dropped 2 bases, with 9 bases sitting between them. For the CDR3, the DNA is TGTGCCAGCAGTTACTCGCGGGACGACACAGATACGCAGTATTTT. This gives the protein CASSYSRDDTDTQYF.

This clonotype came up a few times. This sequence joins TRBV20-1 and TRBJ2-7; D is perhaps TRBD1 (5 bases). V lost 6 bases to trimming and J lost 6 bases, with 18 bases between them. The germline V gene has CDR1 DFQATT and CDR2 SNEGSKA (reference sequence). The CDR3 is 13 residues long. The CDR3 DNA sequence: TGCAGTGCCCCTCTAAGGGTTAGGGGCGAGCAGTACTTC. Amino acid sequence: CSAPLRVRGEQYF.

This clonotype was counted a few times. J is TRBJ2-5 and V is TRBV7-8; 7 nucleotides match TRBD2. Germline V gene data show CDR1 as SGHVS and CDR2 as FQNEAQ. V lost 5 bases, J lost 5 bases, and 8 bases stayed unmatched. The CDR3 spans 14 residues. CDR3 amino acids: CASSPRREQETQYF. CDR3 sequence (DNA): TGTGCCAGCAGCCCAAGGCGGGAGCAGGAGACCCAGTACTTC.

There are a few counts of this clonotype. This chain links TRBV5-1 with TRBJ2-1; 10 bases match TRBD1. V lost 0 bases and J lost 3; bases outside the gene matches: 3. The CDR3 has 16 residues. CDR1 is SGHRS, CDR2 YFSETQ, per germline. The chain's CDR3 is CASSLEGTGVYNEQFF. The CDR3 bases are TGCGCCAGCAGCTTGGAGGGGACAGGGGTCTACAATGAGCAGTTCTTC.

This clonotype appeared many times. The chain carries TRBV4-1 and TRBJ2-1; D possibly corresponds to TRBD1 (5 bases). Germline CDR1 is MGHRA and CDR2 is YSYEKL. V was pared by 0 bases and J by 6 bases, with 21 bases between. CDR3 length equals 18 residues. The CDR3 DNA reads TGCGCCAGCAGCCAAGATCCCCAAACAGGTTTTAAGGCCAATGAGCAGTTCTTC. Translated: CASSQDPQTGFKANEQFF.

This clonotype was detected ten times or more. This chain's CDR3 is CASSSMDREYSGANVLTF. The CDR3 nucleotides are TGTGCCAGCAGTTCCATGGACAGGGAGTACTCTGGGGCCAACGTCCTGACTTTC. The V gene is TRBV6-5, the J gene TRBJ2-6; 8 bases map to TRBD1. Germline values: CDR1 MNHEY, CDR2 SVGAGI. The CDR3 has 18 residues. Trimming took 4 bases from V and 0 from J; bases not matched to a gene: 8.

V gene TRBV30 combines with J gene TRBJ2-3, with 8 bases fitting TRBD1. V shed 2 bases and J 5 bases; nucleotides not matched to a gene: 6. Germline V gives CDR1 GTSNPN, CDR2 SVGIG (reference sequence). This CDR3 is built from 14 residues. CDR3 amino acids: CAWSSGQGGDTQYF. Here the CDR3 DNA reads TGTGCCTGGAGTTCCGGACAGGGAGGAGATACGCAGTATTTT.

This clonotype was seen a few times. The DNA of the CDR3 is TGTGCCAGCAGTGCCAGTGGGGGCGCGATCTACAATGAGCAGTTCTTC. Encoded protein: CASSASGGAIYNEQFF. V gene TRBV27 combines with J gene TRBJ2-1; tentatively, D is TRBD1 (6 bases). V dropped 5 bases and J dropped 3 bases, with 17 bases sitting between them. The germline CDR1 and CDR2 sequences are MNHEY and SMNVEV (reference sequence). This CDR3 has 16 residues.

This clonotype was recorded at least ten times. V usage is TRBV5-1 and J usage is TRBJ2-1; no firm D call. Trimming left V 2 bases short and J 9 bases short, with 9 bases between. The germline gives CDR1 SGHRS, CDR2 YFSETQ. This CDR3 contains 12 residues. The CDR3 here is CASSFTPGEQFF. The DNA of the CDR3 is TGCGCCAGCAGCTTCACGCCGGGTGAGCAGTTCTTC.

This clonotype was observed a handful of times. The rearrangement joins TRBV7-6 to TRBJ2-7; tentatively, D is TRBD1 (6 bases). The ends were cut back, 4 bases at V and 2 bases at J, with 15 bases in the middle. Germline CDR1 SGHVS, CDR2 FNYEAQ. The CDR3 has 15 residues. Here the CDR3 reads CASSSGASGAYEQYF. Here the CDR3 DNA reads TGTGCCAGCAGCTCCGGTGCATCAGGGGCCTACGAGCAGTACTTC.

V and J are TRBV11-2 and TRBJ2-7; tentative D call: TRBD2 (6 bases). Germline V gene data show CDR1 as SGHAT and CDR2 as FQNNGV. Trimming removed 4 bases at V and 2 bases at J, with 18 bases between. The CDR3 is 16 amino acids. The CDR3 nucleotides read TGTGCCAGCAGCTCACCGGGACTGCCGTCCCCCTACGAGCAGTACTTC. Its translation is CASSSPGLPSPYEQYF.

This chain links TRBV5-1 with TRBJ2-1; TRBD2 matches at 13 bases. The trim removed 7 bases at V and 6 bases at J, leaving 10 bases unmatched. The CDR3 is 16 residues long. Germline CDR1 and CDR2: SGHRS and YFSETQ. CDR3 bases: TGCGCCAGCGGCCTACTAGCGGGAGGGCCATCCAATGAGCAGTTCTTC. Its protein is CASGLLAGGPSNEQFF.

V and J are TRBV4-2 and TRBJ2-1; D is uncertain. With 1 base removed from V and 7 bases from J, the gap between germline ends came to 17 bases. In germline, CDR1 is LGHNA, CDR2 YNFKEQ. This CDR3 is built from 16 residues. The CDR3: CASSQGGRLYWNEQFF. In nucleotides, the CDR3 is TGTGCCAGCAGCCAAGGCGGTCGGCTTTATTGGAATGAGCAGTTCTTC.

The chain has TRBV7-9 and TRBJ2-2; 7 bases agree with TRBD2. The CDR3 length is 14 residues. The germline gives CDR1 SEHNR, CDR2 FQNEAQ (reference sequence). V shed 11 bases, J shed 3 bases, and the junction held 9 bases outside the gene matches. The CDR3: CARHGGSHTGELFF. Written as DNA, the CDR3 is TGTGCCCGCCACGGGGGGTCGCACACCGGGGAGCTGTTTTTT.

The chain links TRBV10-3 to TRBJ2-2, with D maybe TRBD2 (5 bases). The CDR3 runs to 11 residues. Germline lookup yields CDR1 ENHRY and CDR2 SYGVKD. V was pared by 6 bases and J by 7 bases, with 6 bases between. CDR3 loop: CAIRGDGELFF. The CDR3 nucleotides are TGTGCCATCAGGGGAGACGGGGAGCTGTTTTTT.

The table lists this clonotype with a few counts. The chain carries TRBV12-5 and TRBJ2-1; the D is unclear. The CDR3 runs to 14 residues. V gave up 5 bases and J gave up 0 bases, with 8 bases separating them. CDR1 is LGHNT, CDR2 FRNRAP, per germline. CDR3: CASGLESSYNEQFF. As DNA, the CDR3 is TGTGCTAGTGGTCTCGAGAGCTCCTACAATGAGCAGTTCTTC.

This clonotype occurred a few times. This chain connects TRBV20-1 to TRBJ2-1; D is ambiguous. From germline, CDR1 is DFQATT and CDR2 SNEGSKA (reference sequence). The CDR3 is made up of 12 amino acids. V lost 3 bases and J lost 6, with 9 bases in between. The CDR3 reads CSASQSVNEQFF. The DNA of the CDR3 is TGCAGTGCTAGTCAGAGCGTCAATGAGCAGTTCTTC.

The table lists this clonotype with a few counts. The rearrangement uses TRBV2 and TRBJ1-1; 8 bases align to TRBD1. CDR1 SNHLY and CDR2 FYNNEI come from the germline V gene. Unmatched junction bases numbered 2, after V lost 6 bases and J lost 5 bases. This CDR3 is built from 12 residues. The CDR3 coding sequence is TGTGCCAGCAGACAGGGGGTGACTGAAGCTTTCTTT. This gives the protein CASRQGVTEAFF.

This clonotype was counted many times. V gene TRBV12-3 or TRBV12-4 combines with J gene TRBJ2-5, with a possible D match to TRBD2 (5 bases). The CDR3 covers 15 residues. V lost 3 bases to trimming and J lost 5 bases, with 16 bases between them. The CDR3 region has the DNA TGTGCCAGCAGTTTGTCATTAGGGAGTTGGGAGACCCAGTACTTC. Residues: CASSLSLGSWETQYF.

This clonotype showed up just a few times. V usage is TRBV7-8 and J usage is TRBJ2-2; D may match TRBD1 or TRBD2 (5 bases each). The CDR3 runs to 14 residues. V lost 1 base and J 7 bases, leaving 10 bases between the germline ends. Germline V lookup: CDR1 SGHVS, CDR2 FQNEAQ. The CDR3 spells CASSLGGTIGELFF. The CDR3 DNA is TGTGCCAGCAGCTTAGGAGGGACGATCGGGGAGCTGTTTTTT. Supplemented by reference TRBV7-8 and TRBJ2-2, the full variable domain reads GAGVSQSPRYKVAKRGQDVALRCDPISGHVSLFWYQQALGQGPEFLTYFQNEAQLDKSGLPSDRFFAERPEGSVSTLKIQRTQQEDSAVYLCASSLGGTIGELFFGEGSRLTVL.

This clonotype was counted between two and nine times. The J gene is TRBJ2-7, the V gene TRBV28; a possible D gene is TRBD2 (6 bases). The CDR3 runs 12 residues. Trimming stripped 7 bases from V and 3 bases from J, with 10 bases between. CDR1 is MDHEN and CDR2 is SYDVKM in the germline V gene. The CDR3 nucleotides read TGTGCCAGCACCCCGGGGGACTACGAGCAGTACTTC. It codes for CASTPGDYEQYF.

This clonotype was seen a handful of times. V is TRBV12-3 or TRBV12-4 and J is TRBJ2-1; TRBD1 matches at 8 bases. The CDR3 extends over 12 amino acids. The ends lost 8 bases at V and 5 bases at J; junction bases unmatched: 2. The CDR3 sequence is CASDRGHNEQFF. CDR3 in DNA: TGTGCCAGCGACAGGGGTCACAATGAGCAGTTCTTC.

This clonotype was found a few times. V and J are TRBV5-5 and TRBJ1-4; a weak D match, TRBD1 (6 bases). Germline-derived CDR1 and CDR2 are SGHKS and YYEKEE (reference sequence). The CDR3 length is 14 residues. V was pared by 4 bases and J by 8 bases, with 15 bases between. The CDR3 region is CASSVQGNGEKLFF. The CDR3 region has the DNA TGTGCCAGCAGCGTACAGGGCAATGGGGAAAAACTGTTTTTT.

The J gene is TRBJ2-1, the V gene TRBV11-2; D might be TRBD1 or TRBD2, each matching 5 bases. V lost 5 bases, J lost 7 bases, and 12 bases lay in between. CDR3 length: 13 residues. Per germline, CDR1 SGHAT and CDR2 FQNNGV. CDR3 sequence (DNA): TGTGCCAGCAGCGGGGACCCGCGGAATGAGCAGTTCTTC. As protein: CASSGDPRNEQFF.

This clonotype was observed many times. This chain links TRBV6-5 with TRBJ2-2; D uncertain. This CDR3 has 13 amino acids. The germline V gene encodes CDR1 MNHEY and CDR2 SVGAGI. The V end lost 0 bases, the J end lost 7 bases, and 6 bases lay between the germline ends. CDR3 sequence: CASSYSPGGELFF. Here the CDR3 DNA reads TGTGCCAGCAGTTACTCGCCGGGCGGGGAGCTGTTTTTT.